This T cell receptor (beta chain) is from a study of control samples from healthy donors and cancer patients. The CDR3 length is 14 residues. CDR1 and CDR2 from the germline V gene are WSHSY and SAAADI. Trimming pared 6 bases from V and 4 bases from J, leaving 14 bases between. TCRdb keeps only in-frame clones here, not all; method: immunoSEQ multiplex PCR. The data contain over 100,000 clones, 80% to 95% of them singletons. The J gene is TRBJ2-3, the V gene TRBV10-2; D ambiguous. The clonotype comes from a woman aged 45-65 years in good health. Specimen: blood. DNA of the CDR3: TGCGCCAGCAGCGTAGTTGGGCGTGCAGATACGCAGTATTTT. Amino acid sequence: CASSVVGRADTQYF.